The T cell receptor beta chain described here comes from a study of metastatic and nonmetastatic thyroid tumors. Study at large: Malignant and benign thyroid patients had repertoires compared in peripheral blood and tumor or nodule tissue.

The CDR3 has 14 residues. V was trimmed by 7 bases and J by 5 bases, leaving 17 bases between them. Germline V gene sequence: CDR1 MNHNS, CDR2 SASEGT. General study findings and limits: Reported TCR beta diversity, measured in blood and tumor, was significantly higher for malignant thyroid tumors than for benign nodules.

This clone was seen a handful of times. The antigen is unknown. Every patient was untreated before thyroid surgery. TCRdb redid the clone calls on the PCR reads using MiXCR. The sample lists 40,000 to 50,000 clones; over 10% were seen once. The rearrangement uses TRBV6-1 and TRBJ1-2; possible D gene TRBD1, 5 bases. Sequencing input: blood. The TCR sequence derives from a male donor with papillary thyroid cancer or a benign thyroid nodule (not recorded which). Some clones in this sample may be carry-over from other donors' samples. CDR3 loop: CASIPSGRSYGYTF. For the CDR3, the DNA is TGTGCCAGCATACCTTCGGGACGGTCATATGGCTACACCTTC.